This is a list of T cell receptor beta chains from one sample in a study of PD-1 blockade in classical Hodgkin lymphoma. Repertoires were generated with immunoSEQ multiplex PCR, while TCRdb's copy carries only in-frame clones and drops some. The data show about 15,000 clones, roughly 86% seen once. The specimen sequenced was CD4+ T cells from blood. The receptors were gathered from a human donor with classical Hodgkin lymphoma. Both conserved end residues are part of each CDR3. D genes are given only for firm matches. Clone size is stated in some rows and not others, as once, few, many or a class when expanded.

j_call v_call clone_size d_call cdr3_aa cdr3_nt
TRBJ2-1 TRBV21-1 - - CASSGRRTSGTSENNEQFF TGTGCCAGCAGCGGCAGGAGGACTAGCGGGACATCCGAAAACAATGAGCAGTTCTTC
TRBJ1-5 TRBV5-8 - - CASSLTSNQPQHF TGTGCCAGCAGCTTAACAAGCAATCAGCCCCAGCATTTT
TRBJ2-3 TRBV7-9 - - CASSPRTDTQYF TGTGCCAGCAGCCCCCGCACAGATACGCAGTATTTT
TRBJ2-2 TRBV13 - TRBD2 CASSLGGLAGGTGELFF TGTGCCAGCAGCTTAGGAGGACTAGCGGGAGGTACCGGGGAGCTGTTTTTT
TRBJ2-2 TRBV7-3 - - CASSPTNTGELFF TGTGCCAGCAGCCCCACCAACACCGGGGAGCTGTTTTTT
TRBJ1-1 TRBV7-3 - - CASSLGGMNTEAFF TGTGCCAGCAGCCTCGGAGGGATGAACACTGAAGCTTTCTTT
TRBJ2-5 TRBV19 - - CASSKEGQKGMRRETQYF TGTGCCAGTAGTAAGGAAGGGCAAAAGGGGATGCGGAGAGAGACCCAGTACTTC
TRBJ1-4 TRBV27 - - CASRTLLTGRGNEKLFF TGTGCCAGCAGGACGCTATTAACAGGGCGGGGGAATGAAAAACTGTTTTTT
TRBJ1-5 TRBV18 - - CASSPGRNQPQHF TGTGCCAGCTCACCGGGCAGAAATCAGCCCCAGCATTTT
TRBJ2-3 TRBV29-1 - - CSARFRDGVHQRDTQYF TGCAGCGCCAGATTCCGGGACGGGGTGCATCAGCGAGATACGCAGTATTTT
TRBJ2-3 TRBV28 once - CASTSRVLPTDTQYF TGTGCCAGCACCTCACGCGTCCTCCCCACAGATACGCAGTATTTT
TRBJ2-1 TRBV30 - TRBD1 CAWTNRGRVEQFF TGTGCCTGGACCAACAGGGGGCGGGTTGAGCAGTTCTTC
TRBJ2-7 TRBV6-6 - - CASSYLGGYEQYF TGTGCCAGCAGTTACTTAGGGGGGTACGAGCAGTACTTC
TRBJ1-2 TRBV6-6 - - CASLSNKDLAYGYTF TGTGCCAGTCTTAGTAATAAAGATCTCGCCTATGGCTACACCTTC
TRBJ1-2 TRBV4-2 - TRBD1 CASSQPGQGPGYTF TGTGCCAGCAGCCAACCGGGACAGGGACCCGGCTACACCTTC
TRBJ2-6 TRBV7-8 - - CASSPSQGVGANVLTF TGTGCCAGCAGCCCCAGTCAAGGGGTTGGGGCCAACGTCCTGACTTTC
TRBJ1-1 TRBV6-1 few TRBD1 CASSEWDRGNTEAFF TGTGCCAGCAGTGAGTGGGACAGGGGGAACACTGAAGCTTTCTTT
TRBJ1-4 TRBV29-1 - - CSVESGNEKLFF TGCAGCGTTGAATCGGGAAATGAAAAACTGTTTTTT
TRBJ2-7 TRBV6-1 - TRBD1 CASSDRARTYEQYF TGTGCCAGCAGCGACAGGGCACGGACCTACGAGCAGTACTTC
TRBJ2-1 TRBV15 - TRBD2 CATGRRGVTSGRNEQFF TGTGCCACCGGCAGGCGAGGGGTAACTAGCGGGCGCAATGAGCAGTTCTTC
TRBJ2-1 TRBV5-1 - - CASSLGGSMNEQFF TGCGCCAGCAGCTTAGGTGGGAGTATGAATGAGCAGTTCTTC
TRBJ1-2 TRBV19 once - CASSIGTEIYGYTF TGTGCCAGTAGTATAGGTACAGAGATCTATGGCTACACCTTC
TRBJ2-2 TRBV7-9 - TRBD2 CASSSRRGTTVPGELFF TGTGCCAGCAGCTCACGCCGAGGGACTACTGTACCCGGGGAGCTGTTTTTT
TRBJ2-3 TRBV7-6 once TRBD2 CASSSRTSGGRTDTQYF TGTGCCAGCAGCTCACGGACTAGCGGAGGTCGGACAGATACGCAGTATTTT
TRBJ1-1 TRBV7-9 - TRBD1 CASSLTGGKTEAFF TGTGCCAGCAGCTTGACAGGGGGAAAAACTGAAGCTTTCTTT
TRBJ1-5 TRBV19 - - CASSIFGSNQPQHF TGTGCCAGTAGTATCTTCGGGTCCAATCAGCCCCAGCATTTT
TRBJ2-1 TRBV5-1 - TRBD2 CASSQGLAGGGSYNEQFF TGCGCCAGCAGCCAAGGACTAGCGGGAGGGGGATCCTACAATGAGCAGTTCTTC
TRBJ1-2 TRBV5-1 few - CASSSGGWGSYGYTF TGCGCCAGCAGCAGTGGTGGATGGGGGAGCTATGGCTACACCTTC
TRBJ1-6 TRBV21-1 - - CASSRRTKKGENSPLHF TGTGCCAGCAGCCGTCGGACGAAAAAGGGGGAAAATTCACCCCTCCACTTT
TRBJ2-7 TRBV10-2 - TRBD1 CASSDRQGLTYEQYF TGCGCCAGCAGTGATAGACAGGGCCTCACATACGAGCAGTACTTC
TRBJ2-3 TRBV7-2 - - CASSKTDTQYF TGTGCCAGCAGTAAGACAGATACGCAGTATTTT
TRBJ1-2 TRBV19 - - CASSTGGQRARIGYTF TGTGCCAGTAGTACCGGCGGACAGAGGGCACGAATTGGCTACACCTTC
TRBJ1-1 TRBV11-2 - - CASSLQRNTEAFF TGTGCCAGCAGCTTACAGAGGAACACTGAAGCTTTCTTT
TRBJ2-5 TRBV5-1 once - CASSLAQGSQETQYF TGCGCCAGCAGCTTGGCCCAGGGTTCCCAAGAGACCCAGTACTTC
TRBJ2-1 TRBV5-1 - - CASSEGGYSNEQFF TGCGCCAGCAGCGAGGGGGGATATAGTAATGAGCAGTTCTTC
TRBJ2-7 TRBV7-8 - TRBD2 CASSLAGTSLYEQYF TGTGCCAGCAGCTTAGCCGGGACTAGCCTGTACGAGCAGTACTTC
TRBJ2-3 TRBV7-2 - - CASSSRIRPLVDTQYF TGTGCCAGCAGCTCCCGGATACGGCCCCTCGTGGATACGCAGTATTTT
TRBJ2-1 TRBV27 - TRBD2 CASSRGLVSGNEQFF TGTGCCAGCAGTCGAGGACTAGTTTCGGGTAATGAGCAGTTCTTC
TRBJ2-3 TRBV19 - TRBD2 CASSPLAGGRADTQYF TGTGCCAGTAGTCCCCTAGCGGGAGGTCGGGCAGATACGCAGTATTTT
TRBJ1-1 TRBV6-1 - - CATRALMNTEAFF TGTGCCACCAGGGCCCTTATGAACACTGAAGCTTTCTTT
TRBJ2-3 TRBV4-3 - TRBD2 CASSQREGTDTQYF TGCGCCAGCAGCCAACGGGAGGGCACAGATACGCAGTATTTT